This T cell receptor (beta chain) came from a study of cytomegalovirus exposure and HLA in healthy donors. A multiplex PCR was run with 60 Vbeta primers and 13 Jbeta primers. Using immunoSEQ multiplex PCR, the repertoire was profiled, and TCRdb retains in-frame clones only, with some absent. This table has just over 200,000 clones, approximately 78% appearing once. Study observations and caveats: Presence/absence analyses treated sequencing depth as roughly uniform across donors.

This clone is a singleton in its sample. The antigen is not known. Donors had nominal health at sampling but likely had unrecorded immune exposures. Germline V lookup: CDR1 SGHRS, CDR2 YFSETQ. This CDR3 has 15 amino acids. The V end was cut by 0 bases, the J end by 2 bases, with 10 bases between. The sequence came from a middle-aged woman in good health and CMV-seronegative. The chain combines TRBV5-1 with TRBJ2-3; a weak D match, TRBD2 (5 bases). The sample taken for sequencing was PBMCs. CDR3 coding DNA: TGCGCCAGCAGCTTGGTTGACTATCTCACAGATACGCAGTATTTT. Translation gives CASSLVDYLTDTQYF.